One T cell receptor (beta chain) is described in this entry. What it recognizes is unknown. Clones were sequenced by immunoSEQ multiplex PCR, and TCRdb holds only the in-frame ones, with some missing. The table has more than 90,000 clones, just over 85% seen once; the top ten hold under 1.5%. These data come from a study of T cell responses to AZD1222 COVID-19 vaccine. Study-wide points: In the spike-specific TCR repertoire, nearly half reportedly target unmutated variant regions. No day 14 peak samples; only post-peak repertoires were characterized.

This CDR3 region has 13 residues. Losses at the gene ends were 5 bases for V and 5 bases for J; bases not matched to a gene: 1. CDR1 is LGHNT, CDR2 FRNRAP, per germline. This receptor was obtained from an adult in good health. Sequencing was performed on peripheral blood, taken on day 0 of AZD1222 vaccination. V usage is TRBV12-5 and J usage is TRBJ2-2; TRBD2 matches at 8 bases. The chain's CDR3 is CASGTGGTGELFF. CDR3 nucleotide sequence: TGTGCTAGTGGTACGGGAGGGACCGGGGAGCTGTTTTTT.